The 10 T cell receptor beta chains reported below all come from one sample, sequenced in a study of tumor and adjacent non-tumor tissue in lung cancer. Three rounds of nested PCR, following a modified ARM-PCR protocol, produced the TCRbeta library. MiXCR, applied by TCRdb to the multiplex PCR reads, yields one record per CDR3 protein. Among 68,000 or so distinct CDR3 sequences listed, just under 60% were seen once. No cell sorting was done before RNA was extracted from the tissue. Sequencing used lung tumor tissue. The receptors stem from a man in his forties or fifties with non-small cell lung cancer.

The rearrangement joins TRBV20-1 to TRBJ2-5, with unresolved D. Looked up from germline, CDR1 is DFQATT and CDR2 is SNEGSKA (reference sequence). CDR3 length equals 12 residues. Trimming stripped 2 bases from V and 5 bases from J, with 9 bases between. The CDR3 region has the DNA TGCAGTGCTAGACCCAGAGCTGAGACCCAGTACTTC. This sequence encodes CSARPRAETQYF.

Many counts were recorded for this clonotype. The chain has TRBV28 and TRBJ1-2; D gene unclear. Deletions cut 5 bases from V and 5 bases from J, with 6 bases between. The CDR3 length is 11 residues. CDR1 is MDHEN and CDR2 is SYDVKM in the germline V gene. DNA of the CDR3: TGTGCCAGCAGTCACATGTATGGCTACACCTTC. Encoded protein: CASSHMYGYTF.

Turning to this clonotype: Just one base apart from a much larger clone, this may be a read error. The V and J genes are TRBV20-1 and TRBJ2-3, with D perhaps TRBD2 (5 bases). The V end was cut by 5 bases, the J end by 8 bases, with 17 bases between. Germline-derived CDR1 and CDR2 are DFQATT and SNEGSKA (reference sequence). There are 13 residues in the CDR3. The CDR3 is CSAPDSRHGTQYF. In DNA form, the CDR3 reads TGCAGTGCTCCGGACTCTAGGCATGGTACGCAGTATTTT.

This clonotype was seen once. The chain joins TRBV6-6 to TRBJ1-2, with D unclear. Trimming shortened V by 9 bases and J by 6 bases, and 20 bases separated the two germline ends. The CDR3 loop spans 14 amino acids. Germline V lookup: CDR1 MNHNY, CDR2 SVGAGI (reference sequence). The CDR3 bases are TGTGCCAGAACCCTGGACGGCCGAATGGATGGCTACACCTTC. Protein product: CARTLDGRMDGYTF.

The chain carries TRBV11-2 and TRBJ2-3; no reliable D call. Trimming took 6 bases from V and 11 from J, leaving 15 bases between them. This CDR3 has 12 residues. Germline CDR1 is SGHAT and CDR2 is FQNNGV. CDR3 region: CASSRNRDMQYF. CDR3 DNA sequence: TGTGCCAGCAGTCGGAACCGAGACATGCAGTATTTT.

This clonotype was counted a few times. This sequence may be a read error, since a much larger clone differs from it by one base. No conserved phenylalanine or tryptophan is present at the end of the CDR3, so a read error is the likely explanation. The rearrangement joins TRBV6-2 or TRBV6-3 to TRBJ2-2; no firm D call. V was shortened by 5 bases and J by 0 bases, with 10 bases between the two germline ends. Germline CDR1 is MNHEY and CDR2 is SVGEGT. The CDR3 has 15 amino acids. CDR3 region: CASSPGYSNTGELFS. CDR3 bases: TGTGCCAGCAGTCCCGGGTATTCGAACACCGGGGAGCTGTTTTCT.

This clonotype was detected ten times or more. V gene TRBV7-2 combines with J gene TRBJ2-3; D remains ambiguous. Germline V lookup: CDR1 SGHTA, CDR2 FQGNSA. Trimming took off 5 bases at V and 1 base at J, with 10 bases between the two ends. The CDR3 loop spans 14 amino acids. This chain's CDR3 is CASSRKAGTDTQYF. The DNA of the CDR3 is TGTGCCAGCAGCCGGAAGGCGGGCACAGATACGCAGTATTTT.

With regard to this clonotype: The CDR3 carries no conserved terminal phenylalanine or tryptophan, so it likely arises from a read error. The chain carries TRBV4-2 and TRBJ2-5; 9 bases are a match to TRBD2. This CDR3 has 15 amino acids. Trimming cost V 2 bases and J 5 bases; bases outside gene matches: 6. From germline, CDR1 is LGHNA and CDR2 YNFKEQ. CDR3 sequence reads: CASSQRAGGPETQYL. In nucleotides, the CDR3 is TGTGCCAGCAGCCAACGCGCGGGGGGGCCGGAGACCCAGTACTTA.

The chain carries TRBV7-9 and TRBJ2-5, with a weak D call TRBD2 (5 bases). The germline V gene has CDR1 SEHNR and CDR2 FQNEAQ (reference sequence). Trimming removed 5 bases at V and 9 bases at J, with 10 bases between. This CDR3 is built from 11 residues. CDR3 in DNA: TGTGCCAGCAGCGCGCAGGAGGCCCAGTACTTC. Protein: CASSAQEAQYF.

This chain joins TRBV24-1 and TRBJ2-3, with TRBD2 identical over 7 bases. The V segment lost 4 bases and the J segment 4 bases; nucleotides outside the gene matches: 7. Germline V gene data show CDR1 as KGHDR and CDR2 as SFDVKD. The CDR3 length is 15 residues. The CDR3 reads CATSDVRGRADTQYF. The DNA of the CDR3 is TGTGCCACCAGTGACGTTCGAGGGAGGGCAGATACGCAGTATTTT.